This section outlines one T cell receptor (beta chain) sequence together with its context. Using immunoSEQ multiplex PCR, the repertoire was profiled, and TCRdb retains in-frame clones only, with some absent. The profile shows roughly 99,000 clones, just over 90% of them singletons. Germline CDR1 is SGHNT and CDR2 is YENEEA. The CDR3 is made up of 15 amino acids. V lost 0 bases and J 4 bases, leaving 10 bases between the germline ends. These data originate in a study of T cell changes during pregnancy in multiple sclerosis. The TCR was taken from a female donor in good health, enrolled as a control in a pregnancy study. The gene calls are TRBV11-3 and TRBJ2-1; D possibly corresponds to TRBD1 (5 bases). The starting material was peripheral blood, obtained after pregnancy. The CDR3, as DNA: TGTGCCAGCAGCTTAGATCCGACAGAATACAATGAGCAGTTCTTC. This sequence encodes CASSLDPTEYNEQFF.